This T cell receptor beta chain was captured in a study of shared clonotypes between healthy human individuals. General observations from the study: Across a handful of donors, naive CD4 shared around 5.3%, naive CD8 more than 3%, memory CD4 roughly 2.4%, memory CD8 0.35% to 0.5%. Few donors limited the genetic and exposure-history diversity represented.

Produced via immunoSEQ multiplex PCR; TCRdb's table is partial and in-frame only. The repertoire holds roughly 1 million clones, with under 80% as singletons. Turning to this clone: The antigen is not known.

CDR1 and CDR2 (germline): LGHNA, YSLEER. Trimming cost V 0 bases and J 4 bases; bases outside gene matches: 5. The CDR3 is 15 amino acids. The chain joins TRBV4-3 to TRBJ2-7; 8 nucleotides agree with TRBD1. The origin of this receptor is a man younger than 30 in good health. The material sequenced was memory CD4+ T cells sorted from blood. As to subset: CD45RA-negative fraction. The CDR3 bases are TGCGCCAGCAGCCAAGATGCAGGGGGCTCTTACGAGCAGTACTTC. Translating gives CASSQDAGGSYEQYF.